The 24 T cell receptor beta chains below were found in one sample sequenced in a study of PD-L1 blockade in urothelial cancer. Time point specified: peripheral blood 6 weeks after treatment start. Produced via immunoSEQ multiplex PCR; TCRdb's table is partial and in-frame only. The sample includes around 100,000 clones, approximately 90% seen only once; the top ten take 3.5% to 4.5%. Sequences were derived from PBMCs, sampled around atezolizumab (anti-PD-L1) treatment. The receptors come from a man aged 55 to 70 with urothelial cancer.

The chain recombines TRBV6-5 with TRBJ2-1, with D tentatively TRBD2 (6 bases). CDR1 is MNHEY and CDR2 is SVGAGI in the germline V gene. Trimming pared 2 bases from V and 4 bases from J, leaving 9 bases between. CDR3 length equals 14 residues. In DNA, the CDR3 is TGTGCCAGCAGTTACGGGGCGGGGTACAATGAGCAGTTCTTC. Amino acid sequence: CASSYGAGYNEQFF.

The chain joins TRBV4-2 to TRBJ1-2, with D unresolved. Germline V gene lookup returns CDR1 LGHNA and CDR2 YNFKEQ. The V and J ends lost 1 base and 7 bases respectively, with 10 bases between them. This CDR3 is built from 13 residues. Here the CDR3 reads CASSQGRETGYTF. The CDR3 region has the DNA TGTGCCAGCAGCCAAGGACGGGAGACTGGCTACACCTTC.

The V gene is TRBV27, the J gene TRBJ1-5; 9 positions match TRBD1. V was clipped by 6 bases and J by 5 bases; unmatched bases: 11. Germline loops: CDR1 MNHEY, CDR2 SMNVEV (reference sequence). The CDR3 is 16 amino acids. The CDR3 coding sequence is TGTGCCAGCAGCCACACCTGGAGGACAGGGGATCAGCCCCAGCATTTT. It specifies CASSHTWRTGDQPQHF.

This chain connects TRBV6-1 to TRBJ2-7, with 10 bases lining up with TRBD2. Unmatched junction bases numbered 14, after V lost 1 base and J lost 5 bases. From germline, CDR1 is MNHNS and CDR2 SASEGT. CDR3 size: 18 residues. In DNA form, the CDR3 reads TGTGCCAGCAGTGAAGAGGCTTGGAGGAGCGGGAGGGCCGACGAGCAGTACTTC. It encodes CASSEEAWRSGRADEQYF.

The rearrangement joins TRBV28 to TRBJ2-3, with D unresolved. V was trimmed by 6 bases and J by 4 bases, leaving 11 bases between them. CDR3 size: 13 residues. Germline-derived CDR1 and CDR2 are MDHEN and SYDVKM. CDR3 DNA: TGTGCCAGCAGGGTACCTAGATCAGATACGCAGTATTTT. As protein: CASRVPRSDTQYF. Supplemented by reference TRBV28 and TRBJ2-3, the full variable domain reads DVKVTQSSRYLVKRTGEKVFLECVQDMDHENMFWYRQDPGLGLRLIYFSYDVKMKEKGDIPEGYSVSREKKERFSLILESASTNQTSMYLCASRVPRSDTQYFGPGTRLTVL.

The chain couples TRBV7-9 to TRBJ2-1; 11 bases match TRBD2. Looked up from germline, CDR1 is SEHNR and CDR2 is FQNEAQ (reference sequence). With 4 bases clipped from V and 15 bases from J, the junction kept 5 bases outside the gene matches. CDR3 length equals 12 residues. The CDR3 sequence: CASSSLAGVPFF. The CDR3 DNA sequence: TGTGCCAGCAGCTCACTAGCGGGAGTACCGTTCTTC.

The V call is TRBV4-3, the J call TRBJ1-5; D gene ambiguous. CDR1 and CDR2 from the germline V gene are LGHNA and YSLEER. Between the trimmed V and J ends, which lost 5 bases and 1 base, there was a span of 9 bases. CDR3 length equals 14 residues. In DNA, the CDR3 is TGCGCCAGCAGCGCCGGTCGAAGCAATCAGCCCCAGCATTTT. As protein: CASSAGRSNQPQHF.

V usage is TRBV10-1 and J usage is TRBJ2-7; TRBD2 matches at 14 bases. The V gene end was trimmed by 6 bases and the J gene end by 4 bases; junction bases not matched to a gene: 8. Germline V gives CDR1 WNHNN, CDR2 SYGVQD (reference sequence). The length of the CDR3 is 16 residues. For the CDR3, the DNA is TGCGCCAGCAGCGGGACTAGCGGGAGCCGTCGGTACGAGCAGTACTTC. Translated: CASSGTSGSRRYEQYF.

CDR3 sequence reads: CASSPTGGINTQYF. The CDR3 DNA is TGTGCCAGCAGCCCGACAGGGGGAATAAATACGCAGTATTTT. The chain combines TRBV11-2 with TRBJ2-3, with 9 bases that match TRBD1. CDR3 length: 14 residues. In germline, CDR1 is SGHAT, CDR2 FQNNGV. V was pared by 5 bases and J by 7 bases, with 7 bases of the junction left unmatched. The entire variable domain, with the rest obtained from reference TRBV11-2 and TRBJ2-3, is as follows: EAGVAQSPRYKIIEKRQSVAFWCNPISGHATLYWYQQILGQGPKLLIQFQNNGVVDDSQLPKDRFSAERLKGVDSTLKIQPAKLEDSAVYLCASSPTGGINTQYFGPGTRLTVL.

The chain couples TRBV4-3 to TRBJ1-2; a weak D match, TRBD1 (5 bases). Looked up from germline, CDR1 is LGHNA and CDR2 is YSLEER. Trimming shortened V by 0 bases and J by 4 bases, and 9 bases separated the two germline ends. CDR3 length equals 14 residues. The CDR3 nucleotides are TGCGCCAGCAGCCAAGAGTCCCAGGGCTATGGCTACACCTTC. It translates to CASSQESQGYGYTF.

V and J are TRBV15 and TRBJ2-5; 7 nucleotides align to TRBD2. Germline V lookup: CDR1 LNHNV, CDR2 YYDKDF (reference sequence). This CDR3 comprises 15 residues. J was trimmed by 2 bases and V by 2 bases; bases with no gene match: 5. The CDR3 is CATSRSGGRQETQYF. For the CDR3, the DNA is TGTGCCACCAGCAGATCGGGGGGTCGGCAAGAGACCCAGTACTTC.

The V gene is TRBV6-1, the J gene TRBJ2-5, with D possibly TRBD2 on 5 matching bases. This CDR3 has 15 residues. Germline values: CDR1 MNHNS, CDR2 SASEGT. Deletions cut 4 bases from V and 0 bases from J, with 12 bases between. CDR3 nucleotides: TGTGCCAGCAGTGGAGGACTCTCTTACCAAGAGACCCAGTACTTC. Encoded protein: CASSGGLSYQETQYF.

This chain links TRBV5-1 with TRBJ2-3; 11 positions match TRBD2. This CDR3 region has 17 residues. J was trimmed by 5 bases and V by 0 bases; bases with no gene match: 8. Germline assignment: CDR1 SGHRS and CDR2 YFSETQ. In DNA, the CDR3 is TGCGCCAGCAGCTTGGCGGTAGCGGGAGGGCCCCAAGATACGCAGTATTTT. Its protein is CASSLAVAGGPQDTQYF. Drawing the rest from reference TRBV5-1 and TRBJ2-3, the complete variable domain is KAGVTQTPRYLIKTRGQQVTLSCSPISGHRSVSWYQQTPGQGLQFLFEYFSETQRNKGNFPGRFSGRQFSNSRSEMNVSTLELGDSALYLCASSLAVAGGPQDTQYFGPGTRLTVL.

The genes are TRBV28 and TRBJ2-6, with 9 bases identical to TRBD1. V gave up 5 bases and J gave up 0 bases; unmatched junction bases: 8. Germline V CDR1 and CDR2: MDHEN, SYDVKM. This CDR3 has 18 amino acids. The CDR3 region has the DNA TGTGCCAGCAGTCTCCCCGGGACAGGGTTCTCTGGGGCCAACGTCCTGACTTTC. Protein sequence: CASSLPGTGFSGANVLTF. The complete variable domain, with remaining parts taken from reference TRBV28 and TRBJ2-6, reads DVKVTQSSRYLVKRTGEKVFLECVQDMDHENMFWYRQDPGLGLRLIYFSYDVKMKEKGDIPEGYSVSREKKERFSLILESASTNQTSMYLCASSLPGTGFSGANVLTFGAGSRLTVL.

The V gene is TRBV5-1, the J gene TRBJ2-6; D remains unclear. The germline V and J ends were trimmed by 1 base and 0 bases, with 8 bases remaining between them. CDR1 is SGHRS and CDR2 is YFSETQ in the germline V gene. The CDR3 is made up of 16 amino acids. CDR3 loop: CASSLSGLSGANVLTF. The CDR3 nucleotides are TGCGCCAGCAGCTTGTCCGGTCTCTCTGGGGCCAACGTCCTGACTTTC. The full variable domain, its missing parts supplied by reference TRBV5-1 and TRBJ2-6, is KAGVTQTPRYLIKTRGQQVTLSCSPISGHRSVSWYQQTPGQGLQFLFEYFSETQRNKGNFPGRFSGRQFSNSRSEMNVSTLELGDSALYLCASSLSGLSGANVLTFGAGSRLTVL.

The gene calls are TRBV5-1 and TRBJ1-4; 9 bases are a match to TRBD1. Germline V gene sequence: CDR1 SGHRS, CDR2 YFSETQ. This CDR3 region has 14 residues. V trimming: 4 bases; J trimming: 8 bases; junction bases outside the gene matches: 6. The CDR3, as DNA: TGCGCCAGCAGCCAGGGACAGGGCAGGGAAAAACTGTTTTTT. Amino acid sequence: CASSQGQGREKLFF.

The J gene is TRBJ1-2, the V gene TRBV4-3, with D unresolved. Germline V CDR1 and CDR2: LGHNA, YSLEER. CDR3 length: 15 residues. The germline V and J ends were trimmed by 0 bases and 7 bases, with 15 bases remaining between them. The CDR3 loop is CASSQDTGVAGGYTF. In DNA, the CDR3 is TGCGCCAGCAGCCAAGATACTGGTGTGGCAGGTGGCTACACCTTC.

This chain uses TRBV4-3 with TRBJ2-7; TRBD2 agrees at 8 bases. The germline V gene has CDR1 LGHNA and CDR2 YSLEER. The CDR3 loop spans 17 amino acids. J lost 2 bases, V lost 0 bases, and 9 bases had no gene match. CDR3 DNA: TGCGCCAGCAGCCAAGATTTCGAGGGCGGGGGGACCTACGAGCAGTACTTC. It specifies CASSQDFEGGGTYEQYF.

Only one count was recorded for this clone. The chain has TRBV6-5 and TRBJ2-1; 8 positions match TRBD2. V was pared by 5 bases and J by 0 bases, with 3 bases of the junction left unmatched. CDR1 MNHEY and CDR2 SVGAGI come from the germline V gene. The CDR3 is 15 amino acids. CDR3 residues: CASSLAGLSYNEQFF. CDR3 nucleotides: TGTGCCAGCAGTCTAGCGGGCCTCTCCTACAATGAGCAGTTCTTC.

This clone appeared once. DNA for the CDR3: TGTGCCTGGAACTCAGGGGTGGGCAATCAGCCCCAGCATTTT. This encodes CAWNSGVGNQPQHF. This chain uses TRBV30 with TRBJ1-5; the D gene is possibly TRBD1 (6 bases). The germline CDR1 and CDR2 sequences are GTSNPN and SVGIG (reference sequence). V lost 4 bases and J 2 bases, leaving 12 bases between the germline ends. The CDR3 has 14 amino acids.

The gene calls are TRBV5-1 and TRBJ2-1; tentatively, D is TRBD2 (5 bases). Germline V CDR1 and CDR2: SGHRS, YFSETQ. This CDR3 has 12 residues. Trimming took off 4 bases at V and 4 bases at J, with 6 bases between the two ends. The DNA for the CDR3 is TGCGCCAGCAGCGGAGGTTACAATGAGCAGTTCTTC. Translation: CASSGGYNEQFF.

CDR3: CASSWRAVSYNEQFF. The CDR3 nucleotides are TGTGCCAGCAGTTGGCGGGCCGTCTCCTACAATGAGCAGTTCTTC. This chain links TRBV27 with TRBJ2-1; D may be TRBD2 (5 bases). V lost 4 bases to trimming and J lost 0 bases, with 10 bases between them. The CDR3 sequence is 15 residues long. Germline-derived CDR1 and CDR2 are MNHEY and SMNVEV (reference sequence).

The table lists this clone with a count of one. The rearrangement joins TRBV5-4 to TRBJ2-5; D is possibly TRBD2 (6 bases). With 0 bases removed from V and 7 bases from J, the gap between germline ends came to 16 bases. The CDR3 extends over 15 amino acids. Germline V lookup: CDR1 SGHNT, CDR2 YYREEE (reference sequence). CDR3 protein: CASSLAANGSGTQYF. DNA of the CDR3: TGTGCCAGCAGCTTGGCGGCTAACGGGAGTGGGACCCAGTACTTC. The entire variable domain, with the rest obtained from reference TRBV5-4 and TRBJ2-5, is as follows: ETGVTQSPTHLIKTRGQQVTLRCSSQSGHNTVSWYQQALGQGPQFIFQYYREEENGRGNFPPRFSGLQFPNYSSELNVNALELDDSALYLCASSLAANGSGTQYFGPGTRLLVL.

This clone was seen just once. The CDR3 bases are TGTGCCAGCTCACCCCCCGCAGGGGGCGTGAACACTGAAGCTTTCTTT. Amino acids: CASSPPAGGVNTEAFF. The rearrangement uses TRBV18 and TRBJ1-1; 8 nucleotides match TRBD1. The V gene end was trimmed by 3 bases and the J gene end by 0 bases; junction bases not matched to a gene: 6. The CDR3 length is 16 residues. The germline gives CDR1 KGHSH, CDR2 LQKENI.